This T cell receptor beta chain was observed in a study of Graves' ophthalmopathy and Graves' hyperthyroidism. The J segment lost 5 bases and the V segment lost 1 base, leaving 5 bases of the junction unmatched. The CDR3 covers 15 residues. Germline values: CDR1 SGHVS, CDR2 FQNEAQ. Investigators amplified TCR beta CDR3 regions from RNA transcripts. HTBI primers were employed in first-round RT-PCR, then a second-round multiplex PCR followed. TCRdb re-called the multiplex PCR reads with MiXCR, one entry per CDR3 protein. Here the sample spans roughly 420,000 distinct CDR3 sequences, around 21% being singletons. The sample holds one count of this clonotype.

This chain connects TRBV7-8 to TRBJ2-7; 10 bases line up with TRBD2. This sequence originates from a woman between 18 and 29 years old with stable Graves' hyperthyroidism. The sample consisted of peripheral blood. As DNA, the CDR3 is TGTGCCAGCAGCTTAGTAAGCGGGAGGGCAGACGAGCAGTACTTC. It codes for CASSLVSGRADEQYF.